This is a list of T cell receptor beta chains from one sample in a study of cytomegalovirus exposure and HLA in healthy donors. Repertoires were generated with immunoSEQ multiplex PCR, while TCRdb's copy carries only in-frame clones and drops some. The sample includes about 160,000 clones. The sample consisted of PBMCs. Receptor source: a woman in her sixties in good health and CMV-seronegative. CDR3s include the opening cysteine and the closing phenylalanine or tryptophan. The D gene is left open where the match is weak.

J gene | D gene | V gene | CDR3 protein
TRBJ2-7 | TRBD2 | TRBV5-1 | CASSYDGTSGRASEQYF
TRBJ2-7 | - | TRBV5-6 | CASSGGPSYEQYF
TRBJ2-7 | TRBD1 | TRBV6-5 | CASRPTLTGMSEQYF
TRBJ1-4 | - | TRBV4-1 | CASSQDYGAGFLFF
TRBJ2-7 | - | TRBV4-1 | CASSQGWGPYEQYF
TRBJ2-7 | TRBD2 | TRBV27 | CASSSPGLADEQYF
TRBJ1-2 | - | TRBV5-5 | CASSLAQGRSGYTF
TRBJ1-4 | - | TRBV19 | CASTSGSKEKLFF
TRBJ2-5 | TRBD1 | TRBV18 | CASSLPGTEETQYF
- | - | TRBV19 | CASSIDWQAYEQYF
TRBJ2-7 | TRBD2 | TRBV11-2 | CASSPLNWAREDSEQYF
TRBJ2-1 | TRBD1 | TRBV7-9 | CASSEGQAHNEQFF
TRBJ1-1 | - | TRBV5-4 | CASSLVGVDTEAFF
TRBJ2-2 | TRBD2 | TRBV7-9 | CASSGGLAGVLFGELFF
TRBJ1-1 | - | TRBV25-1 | CASIRGQTTEAFF
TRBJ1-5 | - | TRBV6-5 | CASSLSGGGSNQPQHF
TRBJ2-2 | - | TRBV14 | CASSRLTGELFF
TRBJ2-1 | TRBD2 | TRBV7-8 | CASSLWETSIPYNEQFF
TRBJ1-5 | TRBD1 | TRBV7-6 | CASSLAGPGGIGQPQHF
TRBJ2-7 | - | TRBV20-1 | CSAEGAHEQYF
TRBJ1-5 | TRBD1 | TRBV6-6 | CASSYTSGGQPQHF
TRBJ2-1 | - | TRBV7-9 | CASSPRWSGNEQFF
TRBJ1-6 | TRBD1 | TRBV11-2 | CASSSRITLSGGADSPLHF
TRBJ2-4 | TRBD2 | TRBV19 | CASSTRTSGGAAKNIQYF